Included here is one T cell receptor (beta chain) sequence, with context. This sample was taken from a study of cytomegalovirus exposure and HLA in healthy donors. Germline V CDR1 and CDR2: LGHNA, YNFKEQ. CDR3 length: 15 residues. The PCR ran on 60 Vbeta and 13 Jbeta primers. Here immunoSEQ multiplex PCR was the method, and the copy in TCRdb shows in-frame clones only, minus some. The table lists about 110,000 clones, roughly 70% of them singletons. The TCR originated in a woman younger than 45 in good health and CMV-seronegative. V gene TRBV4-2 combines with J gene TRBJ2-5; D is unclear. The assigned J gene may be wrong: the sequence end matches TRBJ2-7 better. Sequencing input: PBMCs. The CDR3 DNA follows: TGTGCCAGCAGCCAAGAACTCAGGCTATCCTACGAGCAGTACTTC. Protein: CASSQELRLSYEQYF.